Below are 17 T cell receptor beta chains sequenced from a single sample in a study of blood T cell repertoires in COVID-19. Profiling relied on immunoSEQ multiplex PCR, and the TCRdb table lists in-frame clones only, not all of them. The sample includes over 150,000 clones, 85% to 95% seen only once; the top ten take roughly 0.56%. Material for sequencing was peripheral blood. Receptors were obtained from a man aged 50 to 60 with acute or convalescent COVID-19.

The gene calls are TRBV5-1 and TRBJ2-3; TRBD1 agrees at 8 bases. Trimming removed 3 bases from V and 3 bases from J; junction bases left unmatched: 6. The germline gives CDR1 SGHRS, CDR2 YFSETQ. The CDR3 covers 15 residues. CDR3 sequence: CASSSGQGGTDTQYF. CDR3 sequence (DNA): TGCGCCAGCAGCTCAGGACAGGGAGGAACAGATACGCAGTATTTT.

This chain connects TRBV6-2 or TRBV6-3 to TRBJ1-1; 7 positions agree with TRBD1. CDR3 size: 14 residues. V gave up 2 bases and J gave up 4 bases; unmatched junction bases: 4. Germline loops: CDR1 MNHEY, CDR2 SVGEGT. The CDR3 DNA follows: TGTGCCAGCAGTTACCCACAGGGGCTCACTGAAGCTTTCTTT. This sequence encodes CASSYPQGLTEAFF.

The chain links TRBV27 to TRBJ2-5, with 12 bases identical to TRBD2. Germline values: CDR1 MNHEY, CDR2 SMNVEV (reference sequence). This CDR3 region has 15 residues. Losses at the gene ends were 6 bases for V and 5 bases for J; bases not matched to a gene: 7. Written as DNA, the CDR3 is TGTGCCAGCAGCTTAGGACTAGCGGGATCTGAGACCCAGTACTTC. This codes for CASSLGLAGSETQYF.

This chain uses TRBV6-2 or TRBV6-3 with TRBJ1-1; a weak D match, TRBD1 (6 bases). Per the germline V gene, CDR1 is MNHEY and CDR2 is SVGEGT. The CDR3 has 13 amino acids. Trimming pared 1 base from V and 7 bases from J, leaving 10 bases between. The CDR3 here is CASSYLRTVEAFF. In DNA, the CDR3 is TGTGCCAGCAGTTACTTGAGGACAGTTGAAGCTTTCTTT.

The genes are TRBV2 and TRBJ1-5; maybe TRBD1 (5 bases). CDR3 length equals 15 residues. Germline V gene data show CDR1 as SNHLY and CDR2 as FYNNEI. V lost 7 bases to trimming and J lost 6 bases, with 19 bases between them. The CDR3 sequence is CASTEAQGVGQPQHF. The DNA for the CDR3 is TGTGCCAGCACCGAAGCGCAAGGGGTTGGTCAGCCCCAGCATTTT.

The rearrangement joins TRBV18 to TRBJ2-2; 7 bases match TRBD1. Germline CDR1 KGHSH, CDR2 LQKENI. The CDR3 is 16 residues long. After removal of 5 bases from V and 3 bases from J, the junction contained 9 bases not matched to a gene. The CDR3 bases are TGTGCCAGCTCAGACACCGGGGACAGATACACCGGGGAGCTGTTTTTT. Translating gives CASSDTGDRYTGELFF.

The chain combines TRBV15 with TRBJ2-3; 10 bases agree with TRBD1. The trim removed 2 bases at V and 3 bases at J, leaving 8 bases unmatched. Per the germline V gene, CDR1 is LNHNV and CDR2 is YYDKDF (reference sequence). CDR3 length: 17 amino acids. The chain's CDR3 is CATSRFIPGQGTDTQYF. The CDR3 DNA reads as TGTGCCACCAGCAGATTCATACCGGGACAGGGGACAGATACGCAGTATTTT.

The genes are TRBV5-4 and TRBJ1-2; tentatively, D is TRBD1 (5 bases). Germline CDR1 is SGHNT and CDR2 is YYREEE (reference sequence). The V end was cut by 6 bases, the J end by 3 bases, with 18 bases between. The CDR3 spans 15 residues. The CDR3 spells CASNIQETLDYGYTF. CDR3 sequence (DNA): TGTGCCAGCAACATACAGGAAACCTTAGACTATGGCTACACCTTC.

The genes are TRBV11-2 and TRBJ1-2; D perhaps matches TRBD1 (5 bases). CDR1 and CDR2 (germline): SGHAT, FQNNGV. Trimming cost V 4 bases and J 10 bases, with 25 bases left between them. This CDR3 comprises 16 residues. The CDR3 loop is CASSSVRSSQGSDYTF. The CDR3 DNA is TGTGCCAGCAGCTCCGTAAGGTCGAGTCAGGGAAGTGACTACACCTTC.

This chain uses TRBV7-3 with TRBJ2-1; 10 bases map to TRBD1. This CDR3 contains 16 residues. V gave up 4 bases and J gave up 2 bases; unmatched junction bases: 5. CDR1 and CDR2 (germline): SGHTA, FQGTGA. CDR3 loop: CASSSAGTGAYNEQFF. The CDR3 nucleotides are TGTGCCAGCAGCTCGGCCGGGACAGGGGCCTACAATGAGCAGTTCTTC.

The J gene is TRBJ2-2, the V gene TRBV4-1; D call uncertain. V was trimmed by 6 bases and J by 5 bases, leaving 19 bases between them. CDR1 and CDR2 from the germline V gene are MGHRA and YSYEKL. The CDR3 runs to 16 residues. CDR3 protein: CASRKEIAAPTGELFF. The CDR3 nucleotides read TGCGCCAGCAGGAAAGAGATTGCGGCACCAACCGGGGAGCTGTTTTTT.

The chain employs TRBV15 and TRBJ1-5, with 8 positions matching TRBD1. V lost 3 bases to trimming and J lost 3 bases; unmatched junction nucleotides: 7. The CDR3 length is 16 residues. Germline assignment: CDR1 LNHNV and CDR2 YYDKDF (reference sequence). CDR3 protein: CATSRGGQAYNQPQHF. DNA for the CDR3: TGTGCCACCAGCAGGGGGGGACAGGCATACAATCAGCCCCAGCATTTT.

This chain connects TRBV19 to TRBJ2-6; D perhaps matches TRBD2 (7 bases). CDR3 size: 16 residues. Germline V gives CDR1 LNHDA, CDR2 SQIVND (reference sequence). With 6 bases removed from V and 2 bases from J, the gap between germline ends came to 14 bases. For the CDR3, the DNA is TGTGCCAGTAGCCAAAGGGGGGGGGCTGGGGCCAACGTCCTGACTTTC. Its translation is CASSQRGGAGANVLTF.

This chain joins TRBV4-1 and TRBJ2-7, with D possibly being TRBD2 (6 bases). V lost 0 bases to trimming and J lost 0 bases, with 18 bases between them. CDR1 MGHRA and CDR2 YSYEKL come from the germline V gene. The CDR3 contains 18 residues. The CDR3 region has the DNA TGCGCCAGCAGCCAAGAAGGAGGAGGGCAGGAGACCTCCTACGAGCAGTACTTC. It translates to CASSQEGGGQETSYEQYF.

The chain combines TRBV24-1 with TRBJ2-1; TRBD2 matches 8 bases. Trimming at V came to 4 bases and at J to 6 bases, leaving 7 bases not matched to a gene. The CDR3 length is 15 residues. Germline V gives CDR1 KGHDR, CDR2 SFDVKD. The CDR3 nucleotides are TGTGCCACCAGTGACCGTAGCGGGATGGGCAATGAGCAGTTCTTC. The encoded protein is CATSDRSGMGNEQFF.

The chain carries TRBV2 and TRBJ2-2, with TRBD2 identical over 13 bases. The CDR3 is 15 amino acids. V trimming: 7 bases; J trimming: 5 bases; junction bases outside the gene matches: 4. Germline values: CDR1 SNHLY, CDR2 FYNNEI. CDR3 coding DNA: TGTGCCAGCAAGGGACTAGCGGGATTGACCGGGGAGCTGTTTTTT. It encodes CASKGLAGLTGELFF.

This rearrangement joins TRBV18 to TRBJ1-1, with 7 bases matching TRBD1. V shed 2 bases and J 1 base; nucleotides not matched to a gene: 7. CDR3 length: 16 residues. From germline, CDR1 is KGHSH and CDR2 LQKENI. CDR3 protein: CASSPSGGFRNTEAFF. The DNA for the CDR3 is TGTGCCAGCTCACCATCAGGGGGGTTCAGGAACACTGAAGCTTTCTTT.